This entry features one T cell receptor beta chain sequence. This entry is derived from a study of T cell repertoires in cytomegalovirus infection. The germline gives CDR1 DFQATT, CDR2 SNEGSKA (reference sequence). The junction had 2 bases not matched to a gene; V was cut back by 4 bases and J by 3 bases. The CDR3 totals 13 residues. TCRdb processed the reads anew with MiXCR; each CDR3 protein has one entry. The sample carries roughly 180,000 distinct CDR3 sequences, over 25% recorded once. This rearrangement joins TRBV20-1 to TRBJ2-1; 8 positions match TRBD2. The material sequenced was PBMCs. The receptor's source is a human donor in good health (CMV status not recorded). Some clones in this sample may be carry-over from other donors' samples. The CDR3 nucleotides are TGCAGTGCTAAGCGGGGGAACTACAATGAGCAGTTCTTC. Translating it yields CSAKRGNYNEQFF.